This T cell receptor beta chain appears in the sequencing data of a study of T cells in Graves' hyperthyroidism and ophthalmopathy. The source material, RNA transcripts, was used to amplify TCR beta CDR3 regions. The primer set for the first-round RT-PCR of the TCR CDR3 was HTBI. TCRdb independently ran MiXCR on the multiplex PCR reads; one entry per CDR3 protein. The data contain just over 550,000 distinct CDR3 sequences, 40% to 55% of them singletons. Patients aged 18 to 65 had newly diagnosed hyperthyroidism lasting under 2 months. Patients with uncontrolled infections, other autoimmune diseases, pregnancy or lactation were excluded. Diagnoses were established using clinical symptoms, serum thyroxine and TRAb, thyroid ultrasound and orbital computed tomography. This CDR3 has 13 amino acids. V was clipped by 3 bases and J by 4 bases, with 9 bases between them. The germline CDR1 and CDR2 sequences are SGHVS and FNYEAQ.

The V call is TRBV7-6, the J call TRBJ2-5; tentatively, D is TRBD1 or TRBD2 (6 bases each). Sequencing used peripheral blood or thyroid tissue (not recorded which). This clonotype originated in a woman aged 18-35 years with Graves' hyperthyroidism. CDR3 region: CASSFEGGETQYF. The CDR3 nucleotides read TGTGCCAGCAGCTTTGAGGGGGGAGAGACCCAGTACTTC.